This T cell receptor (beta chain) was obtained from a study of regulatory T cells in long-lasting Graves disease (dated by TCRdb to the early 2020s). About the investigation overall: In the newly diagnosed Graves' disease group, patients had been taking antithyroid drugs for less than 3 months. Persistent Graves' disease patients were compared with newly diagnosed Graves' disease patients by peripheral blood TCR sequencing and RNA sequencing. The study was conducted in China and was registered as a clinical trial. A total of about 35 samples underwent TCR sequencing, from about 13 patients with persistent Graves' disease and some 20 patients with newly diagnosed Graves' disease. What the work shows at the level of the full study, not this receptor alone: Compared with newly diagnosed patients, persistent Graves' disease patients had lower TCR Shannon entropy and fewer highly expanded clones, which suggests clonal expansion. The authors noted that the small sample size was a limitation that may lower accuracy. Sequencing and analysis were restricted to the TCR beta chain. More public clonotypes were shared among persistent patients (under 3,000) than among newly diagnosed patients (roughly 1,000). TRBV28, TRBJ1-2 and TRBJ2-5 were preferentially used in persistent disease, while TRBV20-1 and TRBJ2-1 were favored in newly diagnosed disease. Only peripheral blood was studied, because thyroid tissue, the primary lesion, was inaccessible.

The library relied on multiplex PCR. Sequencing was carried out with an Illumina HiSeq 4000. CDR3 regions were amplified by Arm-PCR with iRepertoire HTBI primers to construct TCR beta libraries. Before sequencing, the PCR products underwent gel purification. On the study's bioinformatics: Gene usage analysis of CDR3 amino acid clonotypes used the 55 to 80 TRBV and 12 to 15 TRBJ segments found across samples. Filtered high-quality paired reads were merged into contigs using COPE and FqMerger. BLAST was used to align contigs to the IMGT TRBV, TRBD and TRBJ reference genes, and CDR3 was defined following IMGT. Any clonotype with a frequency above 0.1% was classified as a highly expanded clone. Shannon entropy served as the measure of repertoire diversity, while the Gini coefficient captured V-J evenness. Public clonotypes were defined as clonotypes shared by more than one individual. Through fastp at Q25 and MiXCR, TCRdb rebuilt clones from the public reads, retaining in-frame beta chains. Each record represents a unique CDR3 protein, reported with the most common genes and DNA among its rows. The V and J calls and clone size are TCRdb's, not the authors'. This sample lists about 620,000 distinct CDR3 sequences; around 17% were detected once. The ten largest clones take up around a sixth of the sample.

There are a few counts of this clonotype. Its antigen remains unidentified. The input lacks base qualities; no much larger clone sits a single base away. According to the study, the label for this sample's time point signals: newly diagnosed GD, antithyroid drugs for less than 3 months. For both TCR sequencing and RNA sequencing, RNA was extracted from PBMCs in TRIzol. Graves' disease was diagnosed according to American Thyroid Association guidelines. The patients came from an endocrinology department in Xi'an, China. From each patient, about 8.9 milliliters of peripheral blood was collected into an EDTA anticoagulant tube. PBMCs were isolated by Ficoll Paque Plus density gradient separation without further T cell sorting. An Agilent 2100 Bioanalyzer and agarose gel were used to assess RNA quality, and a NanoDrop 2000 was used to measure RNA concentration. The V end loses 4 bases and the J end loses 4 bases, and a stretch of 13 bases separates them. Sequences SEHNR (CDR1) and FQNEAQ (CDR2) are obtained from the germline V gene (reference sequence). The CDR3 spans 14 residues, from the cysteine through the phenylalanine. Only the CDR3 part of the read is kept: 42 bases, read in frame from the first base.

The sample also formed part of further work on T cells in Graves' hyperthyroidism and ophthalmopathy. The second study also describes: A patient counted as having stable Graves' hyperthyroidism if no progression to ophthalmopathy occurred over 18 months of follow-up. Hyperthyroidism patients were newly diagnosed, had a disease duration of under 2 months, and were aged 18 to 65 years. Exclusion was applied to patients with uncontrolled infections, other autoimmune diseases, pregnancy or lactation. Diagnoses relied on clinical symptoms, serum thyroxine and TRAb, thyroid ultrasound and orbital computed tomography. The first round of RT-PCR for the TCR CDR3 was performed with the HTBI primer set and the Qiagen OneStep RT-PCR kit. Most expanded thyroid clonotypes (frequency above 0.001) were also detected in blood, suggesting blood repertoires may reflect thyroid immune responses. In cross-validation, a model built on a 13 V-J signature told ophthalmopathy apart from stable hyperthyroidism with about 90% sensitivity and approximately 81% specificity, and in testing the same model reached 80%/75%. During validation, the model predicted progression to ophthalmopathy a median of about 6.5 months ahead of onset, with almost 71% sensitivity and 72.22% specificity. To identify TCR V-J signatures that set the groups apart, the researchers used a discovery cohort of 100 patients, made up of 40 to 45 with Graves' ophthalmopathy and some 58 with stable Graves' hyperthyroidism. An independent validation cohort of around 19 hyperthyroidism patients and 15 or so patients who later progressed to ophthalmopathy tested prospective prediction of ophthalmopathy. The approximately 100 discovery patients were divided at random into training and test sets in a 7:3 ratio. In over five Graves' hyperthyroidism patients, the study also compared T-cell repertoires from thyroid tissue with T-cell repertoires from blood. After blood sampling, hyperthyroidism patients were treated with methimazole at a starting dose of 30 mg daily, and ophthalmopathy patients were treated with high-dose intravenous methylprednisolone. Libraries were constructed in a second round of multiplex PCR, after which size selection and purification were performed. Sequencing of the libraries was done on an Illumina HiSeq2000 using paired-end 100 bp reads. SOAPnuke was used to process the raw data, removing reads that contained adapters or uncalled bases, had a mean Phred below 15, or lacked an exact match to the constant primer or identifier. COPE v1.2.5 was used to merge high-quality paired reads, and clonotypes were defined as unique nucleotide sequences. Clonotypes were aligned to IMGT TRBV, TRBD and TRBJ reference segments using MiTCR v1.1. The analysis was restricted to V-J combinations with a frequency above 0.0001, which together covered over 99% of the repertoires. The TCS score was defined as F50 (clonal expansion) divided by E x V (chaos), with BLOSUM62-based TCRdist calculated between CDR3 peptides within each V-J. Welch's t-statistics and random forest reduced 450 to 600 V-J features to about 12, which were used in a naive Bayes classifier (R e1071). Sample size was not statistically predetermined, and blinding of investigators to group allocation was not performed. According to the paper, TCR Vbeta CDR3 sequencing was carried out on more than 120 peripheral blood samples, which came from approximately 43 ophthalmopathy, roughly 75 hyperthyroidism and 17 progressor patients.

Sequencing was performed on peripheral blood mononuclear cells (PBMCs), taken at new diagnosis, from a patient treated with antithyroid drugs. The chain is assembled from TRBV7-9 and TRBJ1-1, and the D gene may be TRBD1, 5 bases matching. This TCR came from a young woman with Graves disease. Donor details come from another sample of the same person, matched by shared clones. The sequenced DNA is TGTGCCAGCAGCTCCCAGGGAAAGGGCACTGAAGCTTTCTTT. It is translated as CASSSQGKGTEAFF.